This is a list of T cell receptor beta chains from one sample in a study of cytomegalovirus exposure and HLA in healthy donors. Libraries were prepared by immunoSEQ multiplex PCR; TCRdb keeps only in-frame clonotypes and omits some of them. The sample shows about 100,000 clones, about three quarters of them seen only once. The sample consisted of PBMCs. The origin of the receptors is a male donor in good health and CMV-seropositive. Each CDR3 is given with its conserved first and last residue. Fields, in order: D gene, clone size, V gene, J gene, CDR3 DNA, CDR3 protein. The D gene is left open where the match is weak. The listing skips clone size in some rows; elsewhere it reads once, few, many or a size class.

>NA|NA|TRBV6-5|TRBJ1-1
TGTGCCAGCAGTTACGGTCGGCAGACGGGGAACACTGAAGCTTTCTTT
CASSYGRQTGNTEAFF
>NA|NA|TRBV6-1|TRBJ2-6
TGTGCCAGCAGTGAACGGGGGACCTTTACCTCTGGGGCCAACGTCCTGACTTTC
CASSERGTFTSGANVLTF
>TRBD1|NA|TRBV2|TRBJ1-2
TGTGCCAGTAAACAGGGGGCTGTTGGGAGAAGCTACACCTTC
CASKQGAVGRSYTF
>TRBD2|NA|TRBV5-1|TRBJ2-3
TGCGCCAGCAGCTCCGGGGGACTAGCGGTGGGGCCAGATACGCAGTATTTT
CASSSGGLAVGPDTQYF
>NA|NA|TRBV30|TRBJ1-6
TGTGCCTGGAGTGGGAGGGGTTCAACACCCCTCCACTTT
CAWSGRGSTPLHF
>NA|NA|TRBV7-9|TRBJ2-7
TGTGCCAGCAGCTTATCCCCCAGGGGTACGTTCGAGCAGTACTTC
CASSLSPRGTFEQYF
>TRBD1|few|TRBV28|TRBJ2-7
TGTGCCAGCAGGACAGGGGACTACGAGCAGTACTTC
CASRTGDYEQYF
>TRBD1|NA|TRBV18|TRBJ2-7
TGTGCCAGCTCCCCAGCCAGGACAGGGGGTGGCGAGCAGTACTTC
CASSPARTGGGEQYF
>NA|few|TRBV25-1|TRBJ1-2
TGTGCCAGCAATGGCAGGGACTATGGCTACACCTTC
CASNGRDYGYTF
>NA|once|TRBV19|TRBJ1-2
TGTGCCAGTAGTATGTCGGCAGGGTGGGACTATGGCTACACCTTC
CASSMSAGWDYGYTF
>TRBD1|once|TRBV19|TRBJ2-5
TGTGCCAGTAGTATCCTACAGGGGGCGGGGGAGACCCAGTACTTC
CASSILQGAGETQYF
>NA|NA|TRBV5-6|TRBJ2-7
TGTGCCAGCAGCTTGGACAGAGGGTTCGACGAGCAGTACTTC
CASSLDRGFDEQYF
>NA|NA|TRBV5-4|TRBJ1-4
TGTGCCAGCAGCTTGGCCGGGGTTTGGAATGAAAAACTGTTTTTT
CASSLAGVWNEKLFF
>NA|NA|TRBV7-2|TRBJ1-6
TGTGCCAGCAGCATTCCGAGTCATATGAGAAATTCACCCCTCCACTTT
CASSIPSHMRNSPLHF
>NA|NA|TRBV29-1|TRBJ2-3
TGCAGCGCGGGGAATAGTAATACGCAGTATTTT
CSAGNSNTQYF
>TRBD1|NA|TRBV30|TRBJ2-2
TGTGCCTTAGACAGGGGGCAAGTCGGGGAGCTGTTTTTT
CALDRGQVGELFF
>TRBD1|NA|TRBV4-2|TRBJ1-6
TGTGCCAGCAGCCTCAGAGACCGGGACAGGAATTCACCCCTCCACTTT
CASSLRDRDRNSPLHF
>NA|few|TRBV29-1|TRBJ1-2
TGCAGCGTTGAAGTCGGTTATGGCTACACCTTC
CSVEVGYGYTF
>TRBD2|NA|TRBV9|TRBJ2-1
TGTGCCAGCAGCCCTAGCGGGCAGTACTACAATGAGCAGTTCTTC
CASSPSGQYYNEQFF
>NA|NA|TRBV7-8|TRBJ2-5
TGTGCCAGCAGGAGTCGAGGGCAAGAGACCCAGTACTTC
CASRSRGQETQYF
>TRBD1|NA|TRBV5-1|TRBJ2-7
TGCGCCAGCAGCTTGGTCGGGACAGGGCCGTTTAACGAGCAGTACTTC
CASSLVGTGPFNEQYF
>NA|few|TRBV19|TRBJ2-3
TGTGCCAGTAGTCTCGCAGGGACTCAGTATTTT
CASSLAGTQYF
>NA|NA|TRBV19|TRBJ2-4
TGTGCCAGTAGTGCCGGGGGTCGCGGGGCCAAAAACATTCAGTACTTC
CASSAGGRGAKNIQYF
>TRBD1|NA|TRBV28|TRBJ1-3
TGTGCCAGCACCCTTACCAGGGGGCTCTCTGGAAACACCATATATTTT
CASTLTRGLSGNTIYF
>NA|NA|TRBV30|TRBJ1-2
TGTGCCTGGAGCCGAGACAGTTCCGGCGGCTACACCTTC
CAWSRDSSGGYTF
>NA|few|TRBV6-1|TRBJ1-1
TGTGCCAGCCGGCAGGGATTGAACACTGAAGCTTTCTTT
CASRQGLNTEAFF
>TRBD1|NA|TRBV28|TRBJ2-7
TGTGCCAGCAGTACCCACGACAGGGAGAGGGGCGAGCAGTACTTC
CASSTHDRERGEQYF
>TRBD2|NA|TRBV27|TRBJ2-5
TGTGCCAGCAGTTCTGGACTAGCGTCGTACTTC
CASSSGLASYF
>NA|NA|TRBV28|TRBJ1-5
TGTGCCAGCAGCCTACCTCGTCAGCCCCAGCATTTT
CASSLPRQPQHF
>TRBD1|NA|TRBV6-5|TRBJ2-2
TGTGCCAGCAGTTACTCAAGGACAGGGACTGGGGAGCTGTTTTTT
CASSYSRTGTGELFF
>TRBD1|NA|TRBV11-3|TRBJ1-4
TGTGCCAGCAGCCGCCGGGACAGGGGGTCTACTAATGAAAAACTGTTTTTT
CASSRRDRGSTNEKLFF
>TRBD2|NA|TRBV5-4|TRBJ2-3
TGTGCCAGCAACCCAGGGACTAGCGGGGGGGCGGGAGATACGCAGTATTTT
CASNPGTSGGAGDTQYF
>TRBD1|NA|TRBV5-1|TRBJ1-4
TGCGCCAGCAGCTTGGAAGGGGGCTCAACTAATGAAAAACTGTTTTTT
CASSLEGGSTNEKLFF
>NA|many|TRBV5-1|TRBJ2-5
TGCGCCAGCAGCTGGAGAGGCGGTGAGACCCAGTACTTC
CASSWRGGETQYF
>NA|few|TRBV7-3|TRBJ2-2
TGTGCCAGCAGCTCCTATCTGGCAGGGGACACCGGGGAGCTGTTTTTT
CASSSYLAGDTGELFF
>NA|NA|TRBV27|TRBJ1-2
TGTGCCAGCAGTTCCGGGGGGGGCTATGGCTACACCTTC
CASSSGGGYGYTF
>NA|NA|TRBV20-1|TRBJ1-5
TGCAGTGCTAGTCGGAATCAGCCCCAGCATTTT
CSASRNQPQHF
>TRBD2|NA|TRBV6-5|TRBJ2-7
TGTGCCAGCAGTTACTCGGAGGGGACTACGAGAGAGCAGTACTTC
CASSYSEGTTREQYF
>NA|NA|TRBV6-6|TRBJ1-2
TGTGCCAGCACCCAGGGGACGCGTCCGACCTTC
CASTQGTRPTF
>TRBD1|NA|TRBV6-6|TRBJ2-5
TGTGCCAGCAGTTACCCGACAGGGAAGGAGACCCAGTACTTC
CASSYPTGKETQYF
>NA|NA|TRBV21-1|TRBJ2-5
TGTGCCAGCAGTACACAAGAGACCCAGTACTTC
CASSTQETQYF
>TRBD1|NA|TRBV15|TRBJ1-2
TGTGCCACCAGCAGAGGGGGACAGGGAGAATACTATGGCTACACCTTC
CATSRGGQGEYYGYTF
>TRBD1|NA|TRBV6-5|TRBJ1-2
TGTGCCAGCAGTTTCCGGGACAGGGAGGATGGCTACACCTTC
CASSFRDREDGYTF
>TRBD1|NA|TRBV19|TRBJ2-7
TGTGCCAGTAGTTACGGGACAGGGGTCTACGAGCAGTACTTC
CASSYGTGVYEQYF
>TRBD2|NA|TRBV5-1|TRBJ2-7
TGCGCCAGCAGCTTGGGGGGGGGCTCCTACGAGCAGTACTTC
CASSLGGGSYEQYF